One and the same sample provided the 15 T cell receptor beta chains below, sequenced in a study of T cell responses to AZD1222 COVID-19 vaccine. Assay: immunoSEQ multiplex PCR; the TCRdb copy retains only in-frame clones and omits some. Of 110,000 to 150,000 clones listed, 90% to 95% were seen once; the top ten hold more than 3.5%. The sample here was peripheral blood, taken on day 0 of AZD1222 vaccination. The receptors stem from an adult in good health.

The CDR3 sequence: CASSIRVGGYTF. The DNA for the CDR3 is TGTGCCAGCAGCATCAGGGTAGGTGGCTACACCTTC. V gene TRBV7-2 combines with J gene TRBJ1-2; TRBD1 might be the D (5 bases). The ends were cut back, 5 bases at V and 7 bases at J, with 11 bases in the middle. The germline CDR1 and CDR2 sequences are SGHTA and FQGNSA. The CDR3 has 12 residues.

The chain is built from TRBV7-2 and TRBJ1-1; D not resolved. This CDR3 is built from 14 residues. The germline V gene encodes CDR1 SGHTA and CDR2 FQGNSA. V lost 3 bases and J 0 bases, leaving 8 bases between the germline ends. CDR3 loop: CASSFKIMNTEAFF. The CDR3 DNA sequence: TGTGCCAGCAGCTTCAAAATCATGAACACTGAAGCTTTCTTT.

The CDR3 here is CASSVTPTSPFHF. DNA of the CDR3: TGTGCCAGCAGTGTGACCCCGACATCGCCCTTCCACTTT. The rearrangement joins TRBV2 to TRBJ1-6, with D hard to call. V lost 4 bases to trimming and J lost 17 bases, with 18 bases between them. This CDR3 is built from 13 residues. Germline loops: CDR1 SNHLY, CDR2 FYNNEI. The full variable domain, with the rest looked up from reference TRBV2 and TRBJ1-6, is EPEVTQTPSHQVTQMGQEVILRCVPISNHLYFYWYRQILGQKVEFLVSFYNNEISEKSEIFDDQFSVERPDGSNFTLKIRSTKLEDSAMYFCASSVTPTSPFHFGNGTRLTVT.

The chain has TRBV5-1 and TRBJ1-4; 9 bases match TRBD1. The V gene end was trimmed by 4 bases and the J gene end by 12 bases; junction bases not matched to a gene: 16. The CDR3 is 16 residues long. CDR1 SGHRS and CDR2 YFSETQ come from the germline V gene. Here the CDR3 reads CASSILAGTGIKELFF. The CDR3 coding sequence is TGCGCCAGCAGCATCCTAGCCGGGACAGGGATCAAGGAACTGTTTTTT.

The genes are TRBV3-1 (or the pseudogene TRBV3-2) and TRBJ1-5; the D gene is possibly TRBD1 (6 bases). Deletions cut 0 bases from V and 6 bases from J, with 12 bases between. CDR1 and CDR2 from the germline V gene are LGHDT and YNNKEL (reference sequence). The CDR3 totals 15 residues. The CDR3, as DNA: TGTGCCAGCAGCCAAGATAGCGGGGGGGCTCAGCCCCAGCATTTT. Translated: CASSQDSGGAQPQHF.

The chain recombines TRBV27 with TRBJ1-1; 7 nucleotides match TRBD1. J gave up 0 bases and V 6 bases, and 10 bases lay outside the gene matches. The CDR3 has 16 amino acids. Germline lookup yields CDR1 MNHEY and CDR2 SMNVEV (reference sequence). CDR3 protein: CASSLDRRSLNTEAFF. CDR3 nucleotide sequence: TGTGCCAGCAGCTTGGACAGGCGTAGCTTGAACACTGAAGCTTTCTTT.

V usage is TRBV15 and J usage is TRBJ1-3; D call uncertain. V was shortened by 5 bases and J by 0 bases, with 17 bases between the two germline ends. The length of the CDR3 is 17 residues. Germline loops: CDR1 LNHNV, CDR2 YYDKDF (reference sequence). The CDR3: CATSVTRTRLSGNTIYF. CDR3 nucleotides: TGTGCCACCAGCGTAACCCGGACTCGACTCTCTGGAAACACCATATATTTT.

The J gene is TRBJ1-2, the V gene TRBV5-4; weak D call: TRBD1 (6 bases). V was trimmed by 5 bases and J by 4 bases, leaving 15 bases between them. The CDR3 is 14 residues long. The germline CDR1 and CDR2 sequences are SGHNT and YYREEE (reference sequence). The CDR3 here is CASRSEGGPYGYTF. CDR3 bases: TGTGCCAGCAGGTCTGAGGGGGGTCCCTATGGCTACACCTTC. The full variable domain, with the rest looked up from reference TRBV5-4 and TRBJ1-2, is ETGVTQSPTHLIKTRGQQVTLRCSSQSGHNTVSWYQQALGQGPQFIFQYYREEENGRGNFPPRFSGLQFPNYSSELNVNALELDDSALYLCASRSEGGPYGYTFGSGTRLTVV.

The rearrangement joins TRBV6-5 to TRBJ2-1; a possible D gene is TRBD2 (5 bases). The CDR3 is 13 amino acids. Germline V gene sequence: CDR1 MNHEY, CDR2 SVGAGI. V was shortened by 4 bases and J by 5 bases, with 9 bases between the two germline ends. The CDR3, as DNA: TGTGCCAGCAGTTCCGACTACAACAATGAGCAGTTCTTC. Residues: CASSSDYNNEQFF.

The DNA of the CDR3 is TGTGCCAGTAGTGTCAGACAGGCCCTCAATCAGCCCCAGCATTTT. Its protein is CASSVRQALNQPQHF. The chain links TRBV19 to TRBJ1-5; D possibly corresponds to TRBD1 (6 bases). There are 15 residues in the CDR3. V was clipped by 5 bases and J by 3 bases, with 14 bases between them. Germline V gene lookup returns CDR1 LNHDA and CDR2 SQIVND (reference sequence).

V and J are TRBV30 and TRBJ2-1; 11 bases map to TRBD2. There are 16 residues in the CDR3. V dropped 2 bases and J dropped 5; count of bases not matched to a gene: 8. CDR1 is GTSNPN and CDR2 is SVGIG in the germline V gene (reference sequence). This CDR3 reads CAWSTPGTSGNNEQFF. As DNA, the CDR3 is TGTGCCTGGAGTACGCCCGGGACTAGCGGTAACAATGAGCAGTTCTTC.

V is TRBV11-2 and J is TRBJ2-1, with 10 bases that match TRBD2. Germline V CDR1 and CDR2: SGHAT, FQNNGV. Unmatched junction bases numbered 12, after V lost 4 bases and J lost 9 bases. CDR3 length: 16 amino acids. DNA for the CDR3: TGTGCCAGCAGCTCGGTCCTAGCGGGAGATCGCGTTGAGCAGTTCTTC. Its translation: CASSSVLAGDRVEQFF. Full variable domain (missing parts from reference TRBV11-2 and TRBJ2-1): EAGVAQSPRYKIIEKRQSVAFWCNPISGHATLYWYQQILGQGPKLLIQFQNNGVVDDSQLPKDRFSAERLKGVDSTLKIQPAKLEDSAVYLCASSSVLAGDRVEQFFGPGTRLTVL.

The chain recombines TRBV6-5 with TRBJ2-1, with 10 positions matching TRBD2. Per the germline V gene, CDR1 is MNHEY and CDR2 is SVGAGI. The CDR3 extends over 16 amino acids. With 2 bases clipped from V and 4 bases from J, the junction kept 5 bases outside the gene matches. CDR3 coding DNA: TGTGCCAGCAGTTACGGGCTAGCGGGAGATTACAATGAGCAGTTCTTC. Translation: CASSYGLAGDYNEQFF.

DNA of the CDR3: TGTGCCAGCAGTAACGAACTAGCCGGCCTTACCTACGAGCAGTACTTC. Its protein product is CASSNELAGLTYEQYF. The V call is TRBV2, the J call TRBJ2-7; possible D gene TRBD2, 6 bases. The germline V and J ends were trimmed by 5 bases and 2 bases, with 19 bases remaining between them. CDR3 length equals 16 residues. Germline V gene sequence: CDR1 SNHLY, CDR2 FYNNEI.

The chain joins TRBV28 to TRBJ1-6; 7 positions agree with TRBD1. The CDR3 extends over 15 amino acids. V shed 6 bases, J shed 5 bases, and the junction held 7 bases outside the gene matches. Germline V gives CDR1 MDHEN, CDR2 SYDVKM. CDR3 in DNA: TGTGCCAGCAGAACAGGGGTGGACGATAATTCACCCCTCCACTTT. The encoded protein is CASRTGVDDNSPLHF.